This is a list of T cell receptor beta chains from one sample in a study of blood T cell repertoires in COVID-19. The protocol was immunoSEQ multiplex PCR, while the TCRdb copy is restricted to in-frame clones and leaves out a portion. Among about 230,000 clones listed, around four fifths were seen once. Material for sequencing was peripheral blood. The receptor set was obtained from a woman aged 70-85 years with active or convalescent COVID-19. Both conserved end residues are part of each CDR3. Fields, in order: D gene, clone size, V gene, J gene, CDR3 protein, CDR3 DNA. D genes are given only for firm matches. Clone size is given for some rows only: seen once, a few or many times, or a class if the clone is expanded.

-	-	TRBV2	TRBJ2-7	CASLMGTGSYEQYF	TGTGCCAGCCTGATGGGGACTGGGAGCTACGAGCAGTACTTC
TRBD1	-	TRBV10-3	TRBJ1-6	CASRGPGKHSPLHF	TGTGCCTCGAGGGGGCCAGGGAAGCATTCACCCCTCCACTTT
-	-	TRBV5-4	TRBJ2-7	CASSLKAGATYEQYF	TGTGCCAGCAGCCTGAAGGCAGGGGCGACCTACGAGCAGTACTTC
TRBD1	-	TRBV10-3	TRBJ1-3	CATTPGQGINTIYF	TGTGCCACTACTCCGGGACAGGGGATAAACACCATATATTTT
-	few	TRBV19	TRBJ1-1	CASSIVHGTEAFF	TGTGCCAGTAGTATAGTTCACGGGACTGAAGCTTTCTTT
TRBD1	once	TRBV6-5	TRBJ1-3	CASRQGAGNTIYF	TGTGCCAGCAGACAGGGGGCCGGAAACACCATATATTTT
-	few	TRBV28	TRBJ1-1	CASSLQGAEAFF	TGTGCCAGCAGTCTACAGGGAGCTGAAGCTTTCTTT
-	few	TRBV19	TRBJ1-5	CASSIPGASNQPQHF	TGTGCCAGTAGTATCCCAGGGGCTAGCAATCAGCCCCAGCATTTT
TRBD2	-	TRBV2	TRBJ2-4	CASSLGTSIPSRYF	TGTGCCAGCAGTTTAGGGACTAGCATTCCGTCTAGGTACTTC
TRBD1	once	TRBV6-1	TRBJ2-5	CAGSEPGTGQETQYF	TGTGCCGGCAGTGAACCAGGGACAGGACAAGAGACCCAGTACTTC
TRBD1	-	TRBV4-1	TRBJ2-7	CASSWQPGQGTYEQYF	TGCGCCAGCAGCTGGCAACCGGGACAGGGTACCTACGAGCAGTACTTC
TRBD2	-	TRBV28	TRBJ2-5	CASISGGALETQYF	TGTGCCAGCATAAGCGGGGGGGCCTTGGAGACCCAGTACTTC
-	once	TRBV10-2	TRBJ2-5	CASSESEETQYF	TGCGCCAGCAGTGAGTCGGAGGAGACCCAGTACTTC
-	once	TRBV5-1	TRBJ1-1	CASSLEQLNTEAFF	TGCGCCAGCAGCTTGGAACAACTAAACACTGAAGCTTTCTTT
-	-	TRBV11-2	TRBJ1-1	CASSLAVRGTEAFF	TGTGCCAGCAGCTTGGCAGTCCGGGGCACTGAAGCTTTCTTT
-	-	TRBV5-1	TRBJ2-5	CASSISTSGQETQYF	TGCGCCAGCAGCATTTCTACCTCGGGCCAAGAGACCCAGTACTTC
TRBD2	-	TRBV9	TRBJ2-1	CASSTGTSGYNEQFF	TGTGCCAGCAGCACCGGGACTAGTGGCTACAATGAGCAGTTCTTC
-	-	TRBV6-6	TRBJ1-2	CASSSGGHGYTF	TGTGCCAGCAGTTCGGGGGGGCATGGCTACACCTTC
-	-	TRBV7-9	TRBJ2-1	CASNNGYNEQFF	TGTGCCAGCAATAACGGGTACAATGAGCAGTTCTTC
TRBD1	-	TRBV7-9	TRBJ2-7	CASSLVPGQGVQQYF	TGTGCCAGCAGCTTGGTTCCGGGACAGGGTGTTCAGCAGTACTTC
-	-	TRBV28	TRBJ1-2	CASSLNLNRDGYTF	TGTGCCAGCAGTTTAAATCTTAACAGGGATGGCTACACCTTC
-	-	TRBV28	TRBJ1-1	CASSRTVLNEAFF	TGTGCCAGCAGTCGGACAGTCCTAAATGAAGCTTTCTTT
-	-	TRBV2	TRBJ2-5	CASSGSGEETQYF	TGTGCCAGCAGTGGGAGTGGCGAGGAGACCCAGTACTTC
-	-	TRBV7-8	TRBJ2-7	CASSLDSARAYEQYF	TGTGCCAGCAGCTTAGATAGCGCCCGGGCCTACGAGCAGTACTTC
-	-	TRBV4-2	TRBJ1-2	CASSHRRDADGYTF	TGTGCCAGCAGCCATAGGCGGGACGCGGATGGCTACACCTTC
-	-	TRBV10-2	TRBJ2-3	CASTSADTQYF	TGCGCCAGCACCTCAGCAGATACGCAGTATTTT